The present TCR beta chain was sequenced within a study of blood T cell repertoires in COVID-19. The CDR3 length is 15 residues. Germline values: CDR1 LGHNA, CDR2 YSLEER. The ends were cut back, 0 bases at V and 1 base at J, with 10 bases in the middle. Clones were sequenced by immunoSEQ multiplex PCR, and TCRdb holds only the in-frame ones, with some missing. The table records approximately 110,000 clones, roughly 92% of them present only once. This clonotype was obtained from a man aged 50 to 59 with COVID-19, enrolled during active disease. The chain recombines TRBV4-3 with TRBJ2-7, with unresolved D. Sequences were obtained from peripheral blood. The CDR3 coding sequence is TGCGCCAGCAGCCAAGATCGATCTAGTTCCTACGAGCAGTACTTC. Its translation: CASSQDRSSSYEQYF.